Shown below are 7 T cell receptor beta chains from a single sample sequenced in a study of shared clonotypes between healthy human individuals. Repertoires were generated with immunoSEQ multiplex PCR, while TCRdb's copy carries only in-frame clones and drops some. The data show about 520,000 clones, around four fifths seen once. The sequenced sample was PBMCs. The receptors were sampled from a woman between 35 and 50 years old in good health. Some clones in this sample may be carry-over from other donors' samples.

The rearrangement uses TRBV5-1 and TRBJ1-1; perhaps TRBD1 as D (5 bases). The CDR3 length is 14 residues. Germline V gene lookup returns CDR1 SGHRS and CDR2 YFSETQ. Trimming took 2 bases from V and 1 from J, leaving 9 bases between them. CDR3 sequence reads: CASSFRDWNTEAFF. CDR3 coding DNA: TGCGCCAGCAGCTTCAGGGACTGGAACACTGAAGCTTTCTTT. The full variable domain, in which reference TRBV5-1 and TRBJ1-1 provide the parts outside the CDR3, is KAGVTQTPRYLIKTRGQQVTLSCSPISGHRSVSWYQQTPGQGLQFLFEYFSETQRNKGNFPGRFSGRQFSNSRSEMNVSTLELGDSALYLCASSFRDWNTEAFFGQGTRLTVV.

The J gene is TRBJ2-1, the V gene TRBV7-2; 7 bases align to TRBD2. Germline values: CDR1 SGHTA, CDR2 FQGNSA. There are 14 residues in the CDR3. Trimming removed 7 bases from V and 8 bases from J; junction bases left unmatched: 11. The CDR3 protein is CASITGGVRDEQFF. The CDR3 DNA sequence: TGTGCCAGCATCACGGGGGGAGTAAGAGATGAGCAGTTCTTC. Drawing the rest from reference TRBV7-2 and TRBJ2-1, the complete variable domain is GAGVSQSPSNKVTEKGKDVELRCDPISGHTALYWYRQSLGQGLEFLIYFQGNSAPDKSGLPSDRFSAERTGGSVSTLTIQRTQQEDSAVYLCASITGGVRDEQFFGPGTRLTVL.

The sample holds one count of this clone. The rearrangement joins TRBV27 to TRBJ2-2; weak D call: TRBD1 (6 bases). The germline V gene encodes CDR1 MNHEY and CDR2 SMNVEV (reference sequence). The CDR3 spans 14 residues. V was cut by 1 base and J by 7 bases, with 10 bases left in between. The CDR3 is CASSLYRDSGELFF. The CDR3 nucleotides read TGTGCCAGCAGTTTATACAGGGATAGCGGGGAGCTGTTTTTT.

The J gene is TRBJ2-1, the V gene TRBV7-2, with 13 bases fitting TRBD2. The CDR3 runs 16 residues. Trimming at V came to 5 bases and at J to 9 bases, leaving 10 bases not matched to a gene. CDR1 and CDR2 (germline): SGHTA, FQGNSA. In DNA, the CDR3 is TGTGCCAGCAGCCCCCGCGGACTAGCGGGAGCGGTTGAGCAGTTCTTC. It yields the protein CASSPRGLAGAVEQFF.

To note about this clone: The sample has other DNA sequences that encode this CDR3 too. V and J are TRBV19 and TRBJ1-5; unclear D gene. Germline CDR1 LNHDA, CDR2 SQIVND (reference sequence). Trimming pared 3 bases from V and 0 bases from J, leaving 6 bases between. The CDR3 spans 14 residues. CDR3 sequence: CASSIQDSNQPQHF. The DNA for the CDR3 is TGTGCCAGTAGTATTCAAGATAGCAATCAGCCCCAGCATTTT.

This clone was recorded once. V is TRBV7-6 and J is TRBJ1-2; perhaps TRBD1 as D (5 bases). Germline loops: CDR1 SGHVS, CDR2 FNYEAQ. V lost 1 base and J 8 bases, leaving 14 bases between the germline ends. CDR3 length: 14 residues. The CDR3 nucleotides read TGTGCCAGCAGCTTAGGGGAGACGGGGGTCGGCTACACCTTC. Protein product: CASSLGETGVGYTF. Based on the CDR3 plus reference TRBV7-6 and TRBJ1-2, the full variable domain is GAGVSQSPRYKVTKRGQDVALRCDPISGHVSLYWYRQALGQGPEFLTYFNYEAQQDKSGLPNDRFSAERPEGSISTLTIQRTEQRDSAMYRCASSLGETGVGYTFGSGTRLTVV.

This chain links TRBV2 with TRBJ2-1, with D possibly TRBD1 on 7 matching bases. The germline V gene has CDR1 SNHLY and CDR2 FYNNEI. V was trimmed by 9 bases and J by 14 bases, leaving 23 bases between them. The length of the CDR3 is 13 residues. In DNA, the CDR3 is TGTGCCAGTTGGGGGGTAGGGGGACAGCAAAAGTTCTTC. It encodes CASWGVGGQQKFF.